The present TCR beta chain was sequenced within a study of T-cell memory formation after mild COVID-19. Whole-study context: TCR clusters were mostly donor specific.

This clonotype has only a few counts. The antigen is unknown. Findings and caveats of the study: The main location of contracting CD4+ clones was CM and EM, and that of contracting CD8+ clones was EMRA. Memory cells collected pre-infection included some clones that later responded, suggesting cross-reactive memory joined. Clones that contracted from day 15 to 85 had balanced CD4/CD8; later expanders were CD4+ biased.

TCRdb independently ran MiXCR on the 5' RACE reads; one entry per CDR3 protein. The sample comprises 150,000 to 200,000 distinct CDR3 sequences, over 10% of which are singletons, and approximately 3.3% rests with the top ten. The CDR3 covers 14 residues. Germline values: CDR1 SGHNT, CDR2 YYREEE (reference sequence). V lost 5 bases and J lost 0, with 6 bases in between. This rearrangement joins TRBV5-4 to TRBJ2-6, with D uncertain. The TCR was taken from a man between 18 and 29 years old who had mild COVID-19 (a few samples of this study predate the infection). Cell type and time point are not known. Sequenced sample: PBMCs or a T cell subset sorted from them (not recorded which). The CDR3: CASRSASGANVLTF. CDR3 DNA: TGTGCCAGCAGATCGGCCTCTGGGGCCAACGTCCTGACTTTC.